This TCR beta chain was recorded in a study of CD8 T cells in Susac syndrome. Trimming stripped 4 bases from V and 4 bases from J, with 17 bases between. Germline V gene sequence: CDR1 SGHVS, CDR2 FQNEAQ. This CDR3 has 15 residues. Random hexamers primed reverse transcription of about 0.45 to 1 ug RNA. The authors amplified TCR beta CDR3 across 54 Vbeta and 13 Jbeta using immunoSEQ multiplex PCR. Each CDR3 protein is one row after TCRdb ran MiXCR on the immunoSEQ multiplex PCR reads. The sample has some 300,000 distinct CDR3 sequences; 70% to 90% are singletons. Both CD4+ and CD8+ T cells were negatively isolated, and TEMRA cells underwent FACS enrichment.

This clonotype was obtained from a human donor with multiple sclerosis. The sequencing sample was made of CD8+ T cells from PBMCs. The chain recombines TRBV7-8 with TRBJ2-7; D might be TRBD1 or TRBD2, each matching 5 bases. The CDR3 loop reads CASSWSGMGVYEQYF. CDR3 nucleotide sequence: TGTGCCAGCAGCTGGAGCGGAATGGGGGTTTACGAGCAGTACTTC.